The 11 T cell receptor beta chains below come from one sample, sequenced in a study of cytotoxic CD8 clonotypes in ibrutinib-treated CLL. The protocol was immunoSEQ multiplex PCR, while the TCRdb copy is restricted to in-frame clones and leaves out a portion. The sample lists about 32,000 clones, over 55% occurring once. Sequenced here: PBMCs, sampled at disease progression, from a patient treated with ibrutinib. The receptors were sampled from a human donor with chronic lymphocytic leukemia.

This clone was detected many times. The chain couples TRBV11-3 to TRBJ1-2, with 8 nucleotides matching TRBD1. Germline V gives CDR1 SGHNT, CDR2 YENEEA. The CDR3 covers 14 residues. V was clipped by 11 bases and J by 5 bases; unmatched bases: 13. The CDR3 reads CAPRETGVCYGYTF. In nucleotides, the CDR3 is TGTGCCCCCCGAGAGACAGGGGTATGTTATGGCTACACCTTC.

CDR3 DNA: TGTGCCAGCAGCCAGGGGAACGTCGAAGCTTTCTTT. Residues: CASSQGNVEAFF. V and J are TRBV4-2 and TRBJ1-1; D not certain. From germline, CDR1 is LGHNA and CDR2 YNFKEQ. The CDR3 has 12 amino acids. Trimming removed 3 bases from V and 8 bases from J, with 10 bases in between.

V is TRBV5-6 and J is TRBJ1-2; D may be TRBD1 (6 bases). V lost 4 bases and J 8 bases, leaving 24 bases between the germline ends. The germline V gene encodes CDR1 SGHDT and CDR2 YYEEEE. CDR3 length equals 16 residues. CDR3 sequence (DNA): TGTGCCAGCAGCAACACACAGGGAGGGGGTGTGCGAGGCTACACCTTC. It specifies CASSNTQGGGVRGYTF. The whole variable domain, remainder taken from reference TRBV5-6 and TRBJ1-2, is DAGVTQSPTHLIKTRGQQVTLRCSPKSGHDTVSWYQQALGQGPQFIFQYYEEEERQRGNFPDRFSGHQFPNYSSELNVNALLLGDSALYLCASSNTQGGGVRGYTFGSGTRLTVV.

The chain joins TRBV6-1 to TRBJ1-1; D remains ambiguous. V was pared by 8 bases and J by 11 bases, with 15 bases between. Germline values: CDR1 MNHNS, CDR2 SASEGT. The CDR3 is made up of 11 amino acids. As DNA, the CDR3 is TGTGCCAGCGCGGTTGGCCGTGACGCTTTCTTT. As protein: CASAVGRDAFF.

The gene calls are TRBV5-1 and TRBJ2-1, with 13 bases identical to TRBD2. Germline CDR1 and CDR2: SGHRS and YFSETQ. With V trimmed by 0 bases and J by 2 bases, 2 bases remained unmatched. CDR3 size: 17 residues. The DNA of the CDR3 is TGCGCCAGCAGCTTGGCCGGGACTAGCGGGGCCTACAATGAGCAGTTCTTC. It yields the protein CASSLAGTSGAYNEQFF.

This clone has only one observation. The chain carries TRBV5-1 and TRBJ1-5; D gene unclear. The CDR3 runs 13 residues. The V end lost 3 bases, the J end lost 4 bases, and 8 bases lay between the germline ends. Germline loops: CDR1 SGHRS, CDR2 YFSETQ. The CDR3: CASSSTFNQPQHF. CDR3 DNA sequence: TGCGCCAGCAGCTCAACTTTTAATCAGCCCCAGCATTTT.

CDR3: CASSDRVVGVGGNTEAFF. CDR3 sequence (DNA): TGTGCCAGCAGTGATCGGGTCGTCGGGGTCGGTGGGAACACTGAAGCTTTCTTT. The V and J genes are TRBV25-1 and TRBJ1-1; D unresolved. CDR1 and CDR2 from the germline V gene are MGHDK and SYGVNS. Trimming left V 3 bases short and J 1 base short, with 21 bases between. The CDR3 totals 18 residues. Full variable domain (missing parts from reference TRBV25-1 and TRBJ1-1): EADIYQTPRYLVIGTGKKITLECSQTMGHDKMYWYQQDPGMELHLIHYSYGVNSTEKGDLSSESTVSRIRTEHFPLTLESARPSHTSQYLCASSDRVVGVGGNTEAFFGQGTRLTVV.

The count of this clone is one. CDR3: CASSLLGLNTGELFF. The CDR3 DNA reads TGTGCCAGCAGCTTACTGGGACTGAACACCGGGGAGCTGTTTTTT. This sequence joins TRBV11-2 and TRBJ2-2; possible D gene TRBD2, 6 bases. Germline V gene data show CDR1 as SGHAT and CDR2 as FQNNGV. V was pared by 2 bases and J by 1 base, with 8 bases between. CDR3 length equals 15 residues. Based on the CDR3 plus reference TRBV11-2 and TRBJ2-2, the full variable domain is EAGVAQSPRYKIIEKRQSVAFWCNPISGHATLYWYQQILGQGPKLLIQFQNNGVVDDSQLPKDRFSAERLKGVDSTLKIQPAKLEDSAVYLCASSLLGLNTGELFFGEGSRLTVL.

The J gene is TRBJ2-4, the V gene TRBV4-1; D remains unclear. The ends were cut back, 1 base at V and 6 bases at J, with 19 bases in the middle. The CDR3 is 17 amino acids. The V gene's germline CDR1 is MGHRA and CDR2 YSYEKL. CDR3 DNA: TGCGCCAGCAGCCAAGGGGTATTCCCCTCCTCCTTAAACATTCAGTACTTC. Translation: CASSQGVFPSSLNIQYF.

This chain uses TRBV4-1 with TRBJ2-3; the match to TRBD2 covers 13 bases. V lost 3 bases and J lost 5; bases outside the gene matches: 8. Per germline, CDR1 MGHRA and CDR2 YSYEKL. This CDR3 spans 17 amino acids. CDR3: CASSQTTSGGAVDTQYF. CDR3 DNA sequence: TGCGCCAGCAGCCAGACAACTAGCGGGGGGGCTGTAGATACGCAGTATTTT.

The chain recombines TRBV5-5 with TRBJ1-6; D unresolved. The germline gives CDR1 SGHKS, CDR2 YYEKEE (reference sequence). V was clipped by 5 bases and J by 10 bases, with 22 bases between them. This CDR3 is built from 16 residues. CDR3: CASRHVVMPLGSPLHF. CDR3 bases: TGTGCCAGCAGACATGTGGTTATGCCTCTGGGCTCACCCCTCCACTTT.